The 11 T cell receptor beta chains presented below share a single source sample, sequenced in a study of neurological immune-mediated disorders. From the 5' RACE reads, TCRdb called clonotypes with MiXCR, one entry per CDR3 protein. The repertoire holds tens of thousands of distinct CDR3 sequences, with 3% to 3.5% as singletons. Sequencing was done on a sample of PBMCs. The receptors stem from a man between 35 and 55 years old with multiple sclerosis.

Ten or more counts support this clonotype. V gene TRBV20-1 combines with J gene TRBJ2-3, with a weak D call TRBD2 (6 bases). CDR1 DFQATT and CDR2 SNEGSKA come from the germline V gene (reference sequence). The CDR3 runs to 14 residues. Trimming cost V 6 bases and J 6 bases, with 19 bases left between them. Here the CDR3 reads CSAHRPLAGDTQYF. CDR3 DNA: TGCAGTGCCCACCGACCCCTGGCGGGGGATACGCAGTATTTT.

This clonotype has at least ten counts. This could be a read error, since a much larger clone is one nucleotide away. This chain uses TRBV28 with TRBJ1-5; D is perhaps TRBD1 (5 bases). There are 12 residues in the CDR3. Germline lookup yields CDR1 MDHEN and CDR2 SYDVKM. With 7 bases removed from V and 9 bases from J, the gap between germline ends came to 13 bases. Here the CDR3 DNA reads TGTGCCAGCACCATTCCTAGGGGGCCCCAGCATTTT. Translated: CASTIPRGPQHF.

This clonotype has at least ten counts. The rearrangement links TRBV12-3 or TRBV12-4 to TRBJ1-5; no clear D gene. The CDR3 totals 13 residues. V lost 2 bases, J lost 5 bases, and 7 bases lay in between. CDR3 sequence reads: CASSLTADQPQHF. The CDR3 DNA is TGTGCCAGCAGTTTAACGGCCGATCAGCCCCAGCATTTT.

This clonotype occurred many times. Written as DNA, the CDR3 is TGTGCCAGCACTAAAAGGGGGGGCCGGGGCACAGATACGCAGTATTTT. Translating gives CASTKRGGRGTDTQYF. The chain is built from TRBV6-5 and TRBJ2-3; weak D call: TRBD2 (7 bases). V lost 7 bases to trimming and J lost 1 base, with 18 bases between them. Germline assignment: CDR1 MNHEY and CDR2 SVGAGI. The CDR3 length is 16 residues.

In its sample, this clonotype was seen many times. The V call is TRBV20-1, the J call TRBJ1-6, with a tentative D call TRBD1 (5 bases). The CDR3 has 13 amino acids. V lost 3 bases to trimming and J lost 9 bases, with 12 bases between them. Germline V gene data show CDR1 as DFQATT and CDR2 as SNEGSKA (reference sequence). Written as DNA, the CDR3 is TGCAGTGCTAGGTCGGGGGTTACTTCACCCCTCCACTTT. Residues: CSARSGVTSPLHF.

Ten or more counts support this clonotype. The chain combines TRBV5-5 with TRBJ2-1; D is undetermined. The CDR3 is 14 amino acids. Trimming removed 5 bases from V and 4 bases from J, with 13 bases in between. Germline V gene lookup returns CDR1 SGHKS and CDR2 YYEKEE (reference sequence). In DNA, the CDR3 is TGTGCCAGCAGGATCGCCCCCGATTACAATGAGCAGTTCTTC. Protein sequence: CASRIAPDYNEQFF. The complete variable domain, with remaining parts taken from reference TRBV5-5 and TRBJ2-1, reads DAGVTQSPTHLIKTRGQQVTLRCSPISGHKSVSWYQQVLGQGPQFIFQYYEKEERGRGNFPDRFSARQFPNYSSELNVNALLLGDSALYLCASRIAPDYNEQFFGPGTRLTVL.

This clonotype was seen many times. The chain combines TRBV12-3 or TRBV12-4 with TRBJ2-7; D not resolved. There are 15 residues in the CDR3. Trimming left V 2 bases short and J 2 bases short, with 13 bases between. CDR3 sequence (DNA): TGTGCCAGCAGTTTATCTGCTTCCTTCCCCTACGAGCAGTACTTC. It codes for CASSLSASFPYEQYF.

In this sample, this clonotype turned up many times. This sequence joins TRBV6-5 and TRBJ1-2; D not certain. Germline lookup yields CDR1 MNHEY and CDR2 SVGAGI. V lost 2 bases and J 4 bases, leaving 11 bases between the germline ends. This CDR3 spans 14 amino acids. CDR3 nucleotide sequence: TGTGCCAGCAGTTACGGGATGGGTGCCTATGGCTACACCTTC. It specifies CASSYGMGAYGYTF.

This clonotype was recorded at least ten times. The chain is built from TRBV4-2 and TRBJ2-5; a possible D gene is TRBD1 (6 bases). The germline V gene encodes CDR1 LGHNA and CDR2 YNFKEQ. Trimming took off 1 base at V and 2 bases at J, with 8 bases between the two ends. This CDR3 spans 14 amino acids. DNA for the CDR3: TGTGCCAGCAGCCAAGGTGACAGGCAAGAGACCCAGTACTTC. This gives the protein CASSQGDRQETQYF.

This clonotype was counted many times. The V call is TRBV6-6, the J call TRBJ1-2; 7 nucleotides agree with TRBD1. J gave up 5 bases and V 2 bases, and 11 bases lay outside the gene matches. The V gene's germline CDR1 is MNHNY and CDR2 SVGAGI (reference sequence). The CDR3 extends over 16 amino acids. The DNA of the CDR3 is TGTGCCAGCAGTTACCCACCCGCGGACAGGCCGTATGGCTACACCTTC. Protein product: CASSYPPADRPYGYTF.

This clonotype was observed many times. This chain joins TRBV7-9 and TRBJ1-3, with 7 bases aligning to TRBD1. The germline V gene has CDR1 SEHNR and CDR2 FQNEAQ (reference sequence). The junction had 6 bases not matched to a gene; V was cut back by 1 base and J by 0 bases. This CDR3 contains 17 residues. CDR3 coding DNA: TGTGCCAGCAGCTTAGAAGGGACAGCCTTCTCTGGAAACACCATATATTTT. This codes for CASSLEGTAFSGNTIYF.